Here is one TCR beta chain with its context. The source of the sample is a study of sequential checkpoint blockade in melanoma. Study-level information: First-line arms were nivolumab then ipilimumab, or the reverse, randomized 1:1.

Germline V gives CDR1 MNHEY, CDR2 SVGAGI. Trimming removed 8 bases from V and 3 bases from J; junction bases left unmatched: 7. CDR3 size: 13 residues. Treatment: randomized to nivolumab then ipilimumab (arm A) or the reverse (arm B). PBMC sorting kept live CD3+CD8+ cells without CD19 or CD56. Produced via immunoSEQ multiplex PCR; TCRdb's table is partial and in-frame only. In the table there are 25,000 to 35,000 clones, around 88% of which are singletons. This TCR derives from a human donor with melanoma. This chain links TRBV6-5 with TRBJ2-7; TRBD1 agrees at 7 bases. Sample: CD8+ T cells sorted from blood (inferred from file names), taken from a patient given nivolumab and ipilimumab in sequence. This CDR3 is CASSGTELYEQYF. Here the CDR3 DNA reads TGTGCCAGCTCCGGGACAGAGCTCTACGAGCAGTACTTC.